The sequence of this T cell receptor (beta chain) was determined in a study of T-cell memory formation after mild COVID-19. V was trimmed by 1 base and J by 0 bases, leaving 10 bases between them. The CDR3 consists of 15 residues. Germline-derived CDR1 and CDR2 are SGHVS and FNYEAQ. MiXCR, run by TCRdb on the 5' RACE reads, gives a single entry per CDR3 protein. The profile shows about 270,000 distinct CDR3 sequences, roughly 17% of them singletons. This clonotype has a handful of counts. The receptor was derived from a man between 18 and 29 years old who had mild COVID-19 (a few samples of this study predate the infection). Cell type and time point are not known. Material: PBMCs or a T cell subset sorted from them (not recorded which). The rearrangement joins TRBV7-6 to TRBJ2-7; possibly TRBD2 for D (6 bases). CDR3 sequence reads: CASSLDVGGSYEQYF. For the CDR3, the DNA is TGTGCCAGCAGCTTAGACGTCGGGGGCTCCTACGAGCAGTACTTC.